The 27 T cell receptor beta chains below were found in one sample sequenced in a study of cytomegalovirus exposure and HLA in healthy donors. PCR primers comprised 60 Vbeta and 13 Jbeta primers. Sequenced by immunoSEQ multiplex PCR; TCRdb stores in-frame clones only, minus some. This table has around 150,000 clones, 75% to 85% appearing once. Sequencing was done on a sample of PBMCs. These receptors all stem from a man aged 50 to 60 in good health and CMV-seropositive.

This chain joins TRBV18 and TRBJ2-7; weak D call: TRBD2 (5 bases). V lost 3 bases, J lost 3 bases, and 15 bases lay in between. The germline gives CDR1 KGHSH, CDR2 LQKENI. The CDR3 has 15 amino acids. The CDR3: CASSPSGSVYYEQYF. Here the CDR3 DNA reads TGTGCCAGCTCACCGTCGGGGAGTGTTTACTACGAGCAGTACTTC.

Turning to this clone: One end of the junction is discordant with germline, which a read error may explain. The chain has TRBV7-9 and TRBJ2-3; TRBD2 is a possible D gene (6 bases). The germline CDR1 and CDR2 sequences are SEHNR and FQNEAQ (reference sequence). The CDR3 is 15 amino acids. CDR3 sequence reads: CSSSSDPGLTDTQYF. The CDR3, as DNA: TGTTCCAGCAGCTCGGACCCGGGACTCACAGATACGCAGTATTTT.

This clone was counted between two and nine times. The V call is TRBV5-1, the J call TRBJ2-3, with 12 bases fitting TRBD2. Germline V gene data show CDR1 as SGHRS and CDR2 as YFSETQ. J gave up 3 bases and V 5 bases, and 4 bases lay outside the gene matches. The CDR3 is 15 residues long. CDR3 DNA: TGCGCCAGCAGACCTGGACTAGCGGGGACAGATACGCAGTATTTT. It translates to CASRPGLAGTDTQYF.

The V and J genes are TRBV5-1 and TRBJ2-2, with D possibly TRBD1 on 5 matching bases. The CDR3 runs to 15 residues. V was clipped by 4 bases and J by 0 bases, with 10 bases between them. Germline-derived CDR1 and CDR2 are SGHRS and YFSETQ. CDR3 sequence: CASSLDSANTGELFF. In nucleotides, the CDR3 is TGCGCCAGCAGCCTAGACAGTGCGAACACCGGGGAGCTGTTTTTT.

The chain uses TRBV27 and TRBJ2-7, with unresolved D. The germline gives CDR1 MNHEY, CDR2 SMNVEV (reference sequence). This CDR3 is built from 14 residues. V was clipped by 6 bases and J by 7 bases, with 19 bases between them. CDR3 sequence reads: CASSLGLPLLEQYF. DNA for the CDR3: TGTGCCAGCAGCTTGGGCCTACCACTTCTGGAGCAGTACTTC.

This rearrangement joins TRBV4-2 to TRBJ1-4; TRBD1 might be the D (5 bases). CDR3 size: 12 residues. Germline CDR1 and CDR2: LGHNA and YNFKEQ. V lost 6 bases and J lost 8, with 10 bases in between. Here the CDR3 reads CASSYPGEKLFF. CDR3 in DNA: TGTGCCAGCAGTTACCCAGGGGAAAAACTGTTTTTT.

The chain recombines TRBV19 with TRBJ2-2, with D possibly being TRBD1 (6 bases). CDR3 length equals 14 residues. CDR1 is LNHDA and CDR2 is SQIVND in the germline V gene (reference sequence). The V gene lost 9 bases and the J gene lost 1 base, with 12 bases spanning the gap. The CDR3, as DNA: TGTGCCAGAGGGCGACAGGAGAACACCGGGGAGCTGTTTTTT. Its protein product is CARGRQENTGELFF.

The chain combines TRBV4-1 with TRBJ1-4; no clear D. Trimming pared 1 base from V and 8 bases from J, leaving 11 bases between. Germline assignment: CDR1 MGHRA and CDR2 YSYEKL. CDR3 length: 14 residues. CDR3 residues: CASSQVVFGEKLFF. CDR3 in DNA: TGCGCCAGCAGCCAAGTGGTATTCGGGGAAAAACTGTTTTTT.

The V gene is TRBV5-1, the J gene TRBJ2-2; 8 nucleotides line up with TRBD1. The germline gives CDR1 SGHRS, CDR2 YFSETQ. The CDR3 runs 15 residues. V lost 4 bases, J lost 6 bases, and 8 bases stayed unmatched. CDR3 protein: CASSPRGRFAGELFF. The CDR3 nucleotides read TGCGCCAGCAGCCCCAGGGGGCGCTTCGCCGGGGAGCTGTTTTTT.

The rearrangement links TRBV28 to TRBJ2-7; 7 nucleotides match TRBD2. Per the germline V gene, CDR1 is MDHEN and CDR2 is SYDVKM. The CDR3 runs to 15 residues. With V trimmed by 6 bases and J by 5 bases, 13 bases remained unmatched. This chain's CDR3 is CASSPLDGRWNEQYF. CDR3 coding DNA: TGTGCCAGCAGCCCACTCGACGGGAGGTGGAACGAGCAGTACTTC.

J is TRBJ1-5 and V is TRBV30, with a possible D match to TRBD1 (6 bases). V was trimmed by 1 base and J by 5 bases, leaving 9 bases between them. In germline, CDR1 is GTSNPN, CDR2 SVGIG (reference sequence). The CDR3 covers 13 residues. The chain's CDR3 is CAWSDRTDQPQHF. CDR3 coding DNA: TGTGCCTGGAGTGACAGGACAGATCAGCCCCAGCATTTT.

The chain combines TRBV5-6 with TRBJ2-5; D is ambiguous. This CDR3 spans 11 amino acids. V was cut by 2 bases and J by 3 bases, with 2 bases left in between. Germline V gene lookup returns CDR1 SGHDT and CDR2 YYEEEE. The CDR3 spells CASSFKETQYF. DNA of the CDR3: TGTGCCAGCAGCTTCAAAGAGACCCAGTACTTC.

This chain connects TRBV2 to TRBJ1-4, with D possibly matching TRBD1 (5 bases). Trimming removed 4 bases from V and 8 bases from J, with 8 bases in between. The CDR3 is 12 amino acids. In germline, CDR1 is SNHLY, CDR2 FYNNEI. The DNA for the CDR3 is TGTGCCAGCAGTGGGGGGGGAGAAAAACTGTTTTTT. This codes for CASSGGGEKLFF.

This clone was seen once. This rearrangement joins TRBV2 to TRBJ2-1; no clear D. The V end lost 1 base, the J end lost 9 bases, and 13 bases lay between the germline ends. The CDR3 contains 14 residues. Germline V lookup: CDR1 SNHLY, CDR2 FYNNEI. CDR3 in amino acids: CASSEVVEFSEQFF. The CDR3 DNA is TGTGCCAGCAGTGAAGTGGTAGAATTTAGTGAGCAGTTCTTC.

The chain employs TRBV5-1 and TRBJ2-5, with D possibly TRBD2 on 6 matching bases. This CDR3 contains 15 residues. Per germline, CDR1 SGHRS and CDR2 YFSETQ. Trimming cost V 0 bases and J 1 base, with 10 bases left between them. CDR3 in DNA: TGCGCCAGCAGCTTGGCCCGGGGGACCCAAGAGACCCAGTACTTC. This gives the protein CASSLARGTQETQYF. The complete variable domain, with remaining parts taken from reference TRBV5-1 and TRBJ2-5, reads KAGVTQTPRYLIKTRGQQVTLSCSPISGHRSVSWYQQTPGQGLQFLFEYFSETQRNKGNFPGRFSGRQFSNSRSEMNVSTLELGDSALYLCASSLARGTQETQYFGPGTRLLVL.

V gene TRBV29-1 combines with J gene TRBJ1-1, with D uncertain. V was pared by 4 bases and J by 5 bases, with 5 bases between. CDR1 is SQVTM, CDR2 ANQGSEA, per germline. The CDR3 sequence is 10 residues long. CDR3 in DNA: TGCAGCGTTGGGGAGACTGAAGCTTTCTTT. As protein: CSVGETEAFF.

This rearrangement joins TRBV4-1 to TRBJ2-7; 9 bases match TRBD1. The ends lost 4 bases at V and 3 bases at J; junction bases unmatched: 10. This CDR3 has 16 amino acids. Germline CDR1 MGHRA, CDR2 YSYEKL. CDR3: CASSPPPTGGFYEQYF. The CDR3 DNA reads TGCGCCAGCAGCCCACCACCGACAGGGGGTTTCTACGAGCAGTACTTC.

The V and J genes are TRBV19 and TRBJ2-1, with 8 bases identical to TRBD2. V trimming: 6 bases; J trimming: 10 bases; junction bases outside the gene matches: 5. Germline CDR1 is LNHDA and CDR2 is SQIVND (reference sequence). The CDR3 sequence is 12 residues long. The CDR3 sequence is CASSGRAWEQFF. CDR3 in DNA: TGTGCCAGTAGCGGGAGGGCCTGGGAGCAGTTCTTC.

This chain joins TRBV27 and TRBJ2-3; a possible D gene is TRBD1 (6 bases). V lost 0 bases and J lost 3, with 10 bases in between. CDR3 length equals 15 residues. Germline assignment: CDR1 MNHEY and CDR2 SMNVEV (reference sequence). The chain's CDR3 is CASSLSSRGTDTQYF. The DNA for the CDR3 is TGTGCCAGCAGTTTATCTTCCAGGGGAACAGATACGCAGTATTTT.

The chain employs TRBV11-2 and TRBJ2-5; D is perhaps TRBD2 (5 bases). CDR1 and CDR2 from the germline V gene are SGHAT and FQNNGV. This CDR3 spans 15 amino acids. Trimming took off 3 bases at V and 5 bases at J, with 16 bases between the two ends. The CDR3 reads CASSFNPTREETQYF. The CDR3 DNA reads TGTGCCAGCAGCTTCAACCCTACTAGGGAGGAGACCCAGTACTTC.

This clone was seen just once. The chain couples TRBV9 to TRBJ2-5, with a weak D call TRBD1 (5 bases). This CDR3 is 12 amino acids long. Per germline, CDR1 SGDLS and CDR2 YYNGEE. V was cut by 0 bases and J by 5 bases, with 5 bases left in between. The CDR3 bases are TGTGCCAGCAGCGTAGGGGGCGAGACCCAGTACTTC. It yields the protein CASSVGGETQYF.

The gene calls are TRBV27 and TRBJ2-7; no clear D gene. Germline loops: CDR1 MNHEY, CDR2 SMNVEV (reference sequence). Trimming took off 5 bases at V and 0 bases at J, with 8 bases between the two ends. The CDR3 consists of 13 residues. For the CDR3, the DNA is TGTGCCAGCAGTCTAACAGACTCCTACGAGCAGTACTTC. Its protein product is CASSLTDSYEQYF.

In this sample, this clone turned up a few times. The chain employs TRBV19 and TRBJ2-1, with unresolved D. The V and J ends lost 0 bases and 0 bases respectively, with 6 bases between them. Germline V gives CDR1 LNHDA, CDR2 SQIVND (reference sequence). There are 15 residues in the CDR3. This chain's CDR3 is CASSIDSNSYNEQFF. The CDR3 nucleotides read TGTGCCAGTAGTATAGACTCTAACTCCTACAATGAGCAGTTCTTC.

The chain couples TRBV11-3 to TRBJ2-5; 13 nucleotides agree with TRBD2. Germline V gene lookup returns CDR1 SGHNT and CDR2 YENEEA. The junction had 4 bases not matched to a gene; V was cut back by 1 base and J by 5 bases. This CDR3 spans 16 amino acids. The DNA of the CDR3 is TGTGCCAGCAGCTTAGGGACTAGCGGGAGTATCGAGACCCAGTACTTC. Translated: CASSLGTSGSIETQYF.

The chain couples TRBV5-4 to TRBJ2-7; 7 nucleotides match TRBD1. Germline V gene lookup returns CDR1 SGHNT and CDR2 YYREEE (reference sequence). This CDR3 spans 16 amino acids. J lost 3 bases, V lost 1 base, and 10 bases had no gene match. The CDR3, as DNA: TGTGCCAGCAGCTTGCGTCCCGGGACAGTAAGCTACGAGCAGTACTTC. It is translated as CASSLRPGTVSYEQYF. Based on the CDR3 plus reference TRBV5-4 and TRBJ2-7, the full variable domain is ETGVTQSPTHLIKTRGQQVTLRCSSQSGHNTVSWYQQALGQGPQFIFQYYREEENGRGNFPPRFSGLQFPNYSSELNVNALELDDSALYLCASSLRPGTVSYEQYFGPGTRLTVT.

The chain has TRBV11-2 and TRBJ2-5, with D unresolved. This CDR3 is 13 amino acids long. Trimming took 5 bases from V and 4 from J, leaving 11 bases between them. Germline V gives CDR1 SGHAT, CDR2 FQNNGV. Written as DNA, the CDR3 is TGTGCCAGCAGCCCCGGTATACGAGAGACCCAGTACTTC. It yields the protein CASSPGIRETQYF.

This chain links TRBV2 with TRBJ2-7, with TRBD2 matching over 13 bases. The CDR3 consists of 15 residues. Germline V gene data show CDR1 as SNHLY and CDR2 as FYNNEI. Trimming cost V 6 bases and J 2 bases; bases outside gene matches: 4. Written as DNA, the CDR3 is TGTGCCAGCAGAGGCGGGACTAGCGGGACCTACGAGCAGTACTTC. Protein product: CASRGGTSGTYEQYF.